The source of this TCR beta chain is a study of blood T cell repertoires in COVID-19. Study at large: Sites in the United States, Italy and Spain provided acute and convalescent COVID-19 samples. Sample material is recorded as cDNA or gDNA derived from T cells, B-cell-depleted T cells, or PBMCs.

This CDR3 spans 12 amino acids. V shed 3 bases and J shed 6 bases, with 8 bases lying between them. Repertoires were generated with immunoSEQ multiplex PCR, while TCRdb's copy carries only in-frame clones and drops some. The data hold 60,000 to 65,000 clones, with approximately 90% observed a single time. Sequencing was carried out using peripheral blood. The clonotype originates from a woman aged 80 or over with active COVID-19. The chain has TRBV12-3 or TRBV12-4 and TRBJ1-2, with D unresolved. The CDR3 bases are TGTGCCAGCAGTTTCTCGGGAGATGGCTACACCTTC. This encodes CASSFSGDGYTF.